The 2 T cell receptor beta chains below all came from one sample that was sequenced in a study of cytomegalovirus exposure and HLA in healthy donors. PCR was performed using 60 Vbeta and 13 Jbeta primers. The table came from immunoSEQ multiplex PCR; TCRdb's copy has only in-frame clones and leaves some out. The sample carries 64,000 or so clones, around three quarters recorded once. The sequenced sample was PBMCs. All receptors come from a woman between 50 and 59 years old in good health and CMV-seropositive.

This clone has only a few counts. The V call is TRBV5-1, the J call TRBJ2-7; 7 bases map to TRBD1. The CDR3 is 14 residues long. CDR1 is SGHRS, CDR2 YFSETQ, per germline. With 0 bases clipped from V and 6 bases from J, the junction kept 6 bases outside the gene matches. CDR3 in amino acids: CASSLDTGALEQYF. CDR3 DNA sequence: TGCGCCAGCAGCTTGGACACAGGGGCGCTCGAGCAGTACTTC.

The chain employs TRBV9 and TRBJ2-2, with 10 bases matching TRBD2. CDR3 length: 17 residues. Losses at the gene ends were 4 bases for V and 6 bases for J; bases not matched to a gene: 12. Germline CDR1 is SGDLS and CDR2 is YYNGEE. DNA for the CDR3: TGTGCCAGCAGCCAAATGAGCGGGGGGGCTGCGGCCGGGGAGCTGTTTTTT. It yields the protein CASSQMSGGAAAGELFF.